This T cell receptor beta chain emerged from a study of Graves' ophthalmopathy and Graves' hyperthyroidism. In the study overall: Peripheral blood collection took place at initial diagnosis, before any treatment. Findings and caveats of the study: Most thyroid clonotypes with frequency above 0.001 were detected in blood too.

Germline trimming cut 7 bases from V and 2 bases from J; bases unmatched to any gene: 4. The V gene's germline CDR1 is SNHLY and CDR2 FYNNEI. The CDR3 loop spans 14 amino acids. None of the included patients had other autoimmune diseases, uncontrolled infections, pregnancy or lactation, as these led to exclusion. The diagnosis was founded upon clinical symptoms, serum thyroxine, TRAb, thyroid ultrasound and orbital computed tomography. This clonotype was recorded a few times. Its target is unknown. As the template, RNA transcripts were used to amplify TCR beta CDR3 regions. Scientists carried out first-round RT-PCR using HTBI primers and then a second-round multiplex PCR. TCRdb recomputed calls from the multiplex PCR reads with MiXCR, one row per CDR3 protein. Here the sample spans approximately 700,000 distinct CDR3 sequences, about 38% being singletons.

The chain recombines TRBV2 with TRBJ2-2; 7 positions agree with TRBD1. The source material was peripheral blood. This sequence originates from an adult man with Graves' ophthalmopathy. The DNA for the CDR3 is TGTGCCAGCAAGGACAGGACCAACACCGGGGAGCTGTTTTTT. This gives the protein CASKDRTNTGELFF.